This TCR beta chain was obtained from a study of shared clonotypes between healthy human individuals. The V gene's germline CDR1 is SEHNR and CDR2 FQNEAQ (reference sequence). This CDR3 has 16 residues. The protocol was immunoSEQ multiplex PCR, while the TCRdb copy is restricted to in-frame clones and leaves out a portion. The sample contains about 490,000 clones, over 65% of which appear only once. This clone was seen just once. At one end, the junction sequence differs from germline, possibly due to a read error. The donor cohort consisted entirely of Caucasian adults residing in Nashville, Tennessee. Without sorting, samples used tens of millions of PBMCs for genomic DNA.

Sequencing used PBMCs. J is TRBJ2-1 and V is TRBV7-9; 7 bases align to TRBD2. This clonotype originated in a middle-aged woman in good health. Some clones in this sample may be carry-over from other donors' samples. The CDR3 is CATSGADQPSYNEQFF. The CDR3 DNA sequence: TGTGCCACCAGCGGGGCGGATCAGCCTTCCTACAATGAGCAGTTCTTC.